This is a list of T cell receptor beta chains from one sample in a study of T cell repertoires in cytomegalovirus infection. For these TCRs, the target antigens are not known. Each CDR3 protein gets one entry after TCRdb re-called the reads with MiXCR. The sample yields fewer than 850,000 distinct CDR3 sequences, 29% seen once. The material sequenced was cultured CD8+ T cells from PBMCs, taken from culture after CMV antigen stimulation. The receptors shown here come from a human donor in good health (CMV status not recorded). Some clones in this sample may be carry-over from other donors' samples. CDR3s include the opening cysteine and the closing phenylalanine or tryptophan. The order of the fields is clone size, J gene, D gene, V gene, CDR3 DNA, CDR3 protein. D genes are given only for firm matches. Rows may omit the clone size; those that give it use once, few, many or a size class.

abundance: -
j_gene: TRBJ1-6
d_gene: -
v_gene: TRBV7-2
CDR3nt: TGTGCCAGCAGGTATACAGGAAGTTCACCCCTCCACTTT
CDR3aa: CASRYTGSSPLHF

abundance: few
j_gene: TRBJ2-5
d_gene: -
v_gene: TRBV4-2
CDR3nt: TGTGCCAGCAGCCAAGATGGGGAGTTAGGGGAGACCCAGTACTTC
CDR3aa: CASSQDGELGETQYF

abundance: -
j_gene: TRBJ2-7
d_gene: -
v_gene: TRBV7-9
CDR3nt: TGTGCCAGCAGCTTAGGTGGACACTACGAGCAGTACTTC
CDR3aa: CASSLGGHYEQYF

abundance: -
j_gene: TRBJ1-1
d_gene: TRBD1
v_gene: TRBV6-5
CDR3nt: TGTGCCAGCAGTTACGGGACAGCAATCTTGAACACTGAAGCTTTCTTT
CDR3aa: CASSYGTAILNTEAFF

abundance: few
j_gene: TRBJ2-2
d_gene: -
v_gene: TRBV27
CDR3nt: TGTGCCAGCAGTTTAGCCGCGGGGAAGATAGAGCTGTTTTTT
CDR3aa: CASSLAAGKIELFF

abundance: -
j_gene: TRBJ1-5
d_gene: -
v_gene: TRBV27
CDR3nt: TGTGCCAGCAGTTTATCCAGGGGTCTGCAGCCCCAGCATTTT
CDR3aa: CASSLSRGLQPQHF

abundance: few
j_gene: TRBJ2-3
d_gene: TRBD2
v_gene: TRBV6-1
CDR3nt: TGTGCCAGCAGTGAAGCGGGACTAGCGGGGTACACAGATACGCAGTATTTT
CDR3aa: CASSEAGLAGYTDTQYF

abundance: -
j_gene: TRBJ2-3
d_gene: TRBD1
v_gene: TRBV2
CDR3nt: TGTGCCAGCATAGGGACAGGGGCCCCAGATACGCAGTATTTT
CDR3aa: CASIGTGAPDTQYF

abundance: many
j_gene: TRBJ2-7
d_gene: TRBD2
v_gene: TRBV9
CDR3nt: TGTGCCAGCAGCGAAATAGCGGGGGCCCGCTCCTACGAGCAGTACTTC
CDR3aa: CASSEIAGARSYEQYF

abundance: -
j_gene: TRBJ2-1
d_gene: -
v_gene: TRBV4-1
CDR3nt: TGCGCCAGCAGCCTCCGGGACGGTTACTACAATGAGCAGTTCTTC
CDR3aa: CASSLRDGYYNEQFF

abundance: -
j_gene: TRBJ1-2
d_gene: TRBD1
v_gene: TRBV6-6
CDR3nt: TGTGCCAGCAGGCAGGACAGGGATAAGAACTATGGCTACACCTTC
CDR3aa: CASRQDRDKNYGYTF

abundance: few
j_gene: TRBJ2-2
d_gene: TRBD2
v_gene: TRBV7-9
CDR3nt: TGTGCCAGCAGCTACCCTAGGACTAGCGGAAACTTAAACGGGGAGCTGTTTTTT
CDR3aa: CASSYPRTSGNLNGELFF

abundance: few
j_gene: TRBJ2-3
d_gene: -
v_gene: TRBV7-2
CDR3nt: TGTGCCAGCAGCTTCAAGACAGGAATGGATACGCAGTATTTT
CDR3aa: CASSFKTGMDTQYF

abundance: -
j_gene: TRBJ2-7
d_gene: -
v_gene: TRBV12-5
CDR3nt: TGTGCTAGTGGCGGACAGTTTATCATCTACGAGCAGTACTTC
CDR3aa: CASGGQFIIYEQYF

abundance: -
j_gene: TRBJ2-2
d_gene: TRBD1
v_gene: TRBV5-4
CDR3nt: TGTGCCAGCAGCTTCAGGGGGTTCACCGGGGAGCTGTTTTTT
CDR3aa: CASSFRGFTGELFF

abundance: -
j_gene: TRBJ2-1
d_gene: TRBD2
v_gene: TRBV6-6
CDR3nt: TGTGCCAGCAACGAGGGGAGGGGCTGGGGTGAGCAGTTCTTC
CDR3aa: CASNEGRGWGEQFF

abundance: -
j_gene: TRBJ1-1
d_gene: TRBD1
v_gene: TRBV7-9
CDR3nt: TGTGCCAGCAGCAACTTAGGACAGGGTACAAGGACTGAAGCTTTCTTT
CDR3aa: CASSNLGQGTRTEAFF

abundance: -
j_gene: TRBJ2-1
d_gene: TRBD1
v_gene: TRBV24-1
CDR3nt: TGTGCCACCAGTGATCCTCTTACAGGGGTGCTCAATGAGCAGTTCTTC
CDR3aa: CATSDPLTGVLNEQFF

abundance: -
j_gene: TRBJ1-3
d_gene: TRBD1
v_gene: TRBV12-3/TRBV12-4
CDR3nt: TGTGCCAGCAGTTTCGGGACAGTGAGCTCTGGAAACACCATATATTTT
CDR3aa: CASSFGTVSSGNTIYF

abundance: -
j_gene: TRBJ1-2
d_gene: -
v_gene: TRBV7-9
CDR3nt: TGTGCCAGCAGGGGCGCGGTCGGGGGAAACTATGGCTACACCTTC
CDR3aa: CASRGAVGGNYGYTF

abundance: -
j_gene: TRBJ2-1
d_gene: -
v_gene: TRBV6-1
CDR3nt: TGTGCCAGCAGCAAAGGGGGGGGCCCCAATGAGCAGTTCTTC
CDR3aa: CASSKGGGPNEQFF

abundance: few
j_gene: TRBJ1-2
d_gene: -
v_gene: TRBV19
CDR3nt: TGTGCCAGTAGTATTGGACACCAAGGCTACACCTTC
CDR3aa: CASSIGHQGYTF

abundance: -
j_gene: TRBJ1-2
d_gene: TRBD1
v_gene: TRBV2
CDR3nt: TGTGCCAGCAGTGAATCTGACAGGGGCGTTAACTATGGCTACACCTTC
CDR3aa: CASSESDRGVNYGYTF

abundance: few
j_gene: TRBJ2-5
d_gene: -
v_gene: TRBV6-1
CDR3nt: TGTGCCAGCAGGATCCAAGAGACCCAGTACTTC
CDR3aa: CASRIQETQYF

abundance: -
j_gene: TRBJ1-2
d_gene: TRBD1
v_gene: TRBV4-1
CDR3nt: TGCGCCAGCAGCCATCCGACAGGGAATCACTATGGCTACACCTTC
CDR3aa: CASSHPTGNHYGYTF

abundance: -
j_gene: TRBJ2-1
d_gene: TRBD2
v_gene: TRBV15
CDR3nt: TGTGCCACCAGCGAAAGCGGGGGGACCCATGAGCAGTTCTTC
CDR3aa: CATSESGGTHEQFF

abundance: -
j_gene: TRBJ2-1
d_gene: -
v_gene: TRBV10-3
CDR3nt: TGTGCCATCAGTGAGAGGGCCCCAGTTGAGCAGTTCTTC
CDR3aa: CAISERAPVEQFF

abundance: -
j_gene: TRBJ2-3
d_gene: -
v_gene: TRBV29-1
CDR3nt: TGCAGCGAGGCGGAGTTAGGCACAGATACGCAGTATTTT
CDR3aa: CSEAELGTDTQYF